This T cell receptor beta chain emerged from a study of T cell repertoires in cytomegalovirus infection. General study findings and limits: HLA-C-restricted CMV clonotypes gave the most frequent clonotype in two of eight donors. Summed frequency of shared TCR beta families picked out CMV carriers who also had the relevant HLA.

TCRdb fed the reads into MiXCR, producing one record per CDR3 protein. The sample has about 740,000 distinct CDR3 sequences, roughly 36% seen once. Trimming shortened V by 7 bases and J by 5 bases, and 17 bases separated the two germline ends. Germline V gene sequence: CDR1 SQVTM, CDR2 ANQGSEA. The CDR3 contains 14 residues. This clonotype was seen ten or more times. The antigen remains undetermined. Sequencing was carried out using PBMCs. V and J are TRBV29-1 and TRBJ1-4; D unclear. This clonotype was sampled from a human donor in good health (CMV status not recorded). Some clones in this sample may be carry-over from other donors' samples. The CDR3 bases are TGCAGCGCCACTATATCCGGACCAAATGAAAAACTGTTTTTT. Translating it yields CSATISGPNEKLFF.